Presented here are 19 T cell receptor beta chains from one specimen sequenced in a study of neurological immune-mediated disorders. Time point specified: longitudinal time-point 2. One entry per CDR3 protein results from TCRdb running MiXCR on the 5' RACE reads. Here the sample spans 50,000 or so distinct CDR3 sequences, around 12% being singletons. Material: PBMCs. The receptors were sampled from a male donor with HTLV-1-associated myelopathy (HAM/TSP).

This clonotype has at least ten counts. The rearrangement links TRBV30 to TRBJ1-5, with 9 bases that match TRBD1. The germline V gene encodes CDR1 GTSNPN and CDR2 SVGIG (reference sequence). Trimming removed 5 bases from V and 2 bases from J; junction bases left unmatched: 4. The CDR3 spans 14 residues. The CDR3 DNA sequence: TGTGCCTGGGGACAGGGGATCGGCAATCAGCCCCAGCATTTT. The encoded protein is CAWGQGIGNQPQHF. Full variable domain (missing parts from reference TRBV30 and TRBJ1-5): SQTIHQWPATLVQPVGSPLSLECTVEGTSNPNLYWYRQAAGRGLQLLFYSVGIGQISSEVPQNLSASRPQDRQFILSSKKLLLSDSGFYLCAWGQGIGNQPQHFGDGTRLSIL.

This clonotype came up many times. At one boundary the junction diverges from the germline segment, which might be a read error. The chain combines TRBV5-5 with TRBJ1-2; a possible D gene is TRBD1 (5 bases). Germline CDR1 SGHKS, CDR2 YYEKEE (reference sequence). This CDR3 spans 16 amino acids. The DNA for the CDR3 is TGTGCCAGCAGCTTGTCCGGCCCGGGGACTAAGTATGGCTACACCTTC. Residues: CASSLSGPGTKYGYTF. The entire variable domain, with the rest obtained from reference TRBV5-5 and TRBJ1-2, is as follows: DAGVTQSPTHLIKTRGQQVTLRCSPISGHKSVSWYQQVLGQGPQFIFQYYEKEERGRGNFPDRFSARQFPNYSSELNVNALLLGDSALYLCASSLSGPGTKYGYTFGSGTRLTVV.

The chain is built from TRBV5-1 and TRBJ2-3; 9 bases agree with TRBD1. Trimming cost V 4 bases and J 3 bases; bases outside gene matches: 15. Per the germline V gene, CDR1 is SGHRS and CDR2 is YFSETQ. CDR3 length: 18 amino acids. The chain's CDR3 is CASSEWGGGQGITDTQYF. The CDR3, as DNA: TGCGCCAGCAGCGAATGGGGCGGAGGACAGGGGATTACAGATACGCAGTATTTT.

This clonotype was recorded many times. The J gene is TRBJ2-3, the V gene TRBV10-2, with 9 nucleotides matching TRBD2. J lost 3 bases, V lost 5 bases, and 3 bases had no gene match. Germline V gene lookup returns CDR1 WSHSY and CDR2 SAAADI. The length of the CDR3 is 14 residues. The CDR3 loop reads CASSIGLATDTQYF. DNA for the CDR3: TGCGCCAGCAGTATTGGACTAGCGACAGATACGCAGTATTTT.

This CDR3 is CATTVFPSSSSYNEQFF. The DNA for the CDR3 is TGTGCCACAACAGTATTTCCCTCTTCTAGCTCCTACAATGAGCAGTTCTTC. The chain combines TRBV2 with TRBJ2-1; D not resolved. Germline values: CDR1 SNHLY, CDR2 FYNNEI. This CDR3 is built from 17 residues. With 10 bases removed from V and 0 bases from J, the gap between germline ends came to 22 bases.

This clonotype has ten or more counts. CDR3 bases: TGTGCCAGCAGCTTACGACAATACCAAAGGGAGGCCGGGGAGCTGTTTTTT. It codes for CASSLRQYQREAGELFF. The chain employs TRBV7-2 and TRBJ2-2, with TRBD2 as a possible D gene (6 bases). Trimming removed 2 bases at V and 6 bases at J, with 19 bases between. The CDR3 is 17 residues long. The V gene's germline CDR1 is SGHTA and CDR2 FQGNSA.

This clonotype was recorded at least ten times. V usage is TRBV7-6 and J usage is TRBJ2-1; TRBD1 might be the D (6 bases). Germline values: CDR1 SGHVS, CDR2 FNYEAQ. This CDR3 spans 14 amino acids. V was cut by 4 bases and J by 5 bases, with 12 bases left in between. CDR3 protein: CASSSGTKDNEQFF. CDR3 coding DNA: TGTGCCAGCAGCTCCGGGACAAAGGACAATGAGCAGTTCTTC.

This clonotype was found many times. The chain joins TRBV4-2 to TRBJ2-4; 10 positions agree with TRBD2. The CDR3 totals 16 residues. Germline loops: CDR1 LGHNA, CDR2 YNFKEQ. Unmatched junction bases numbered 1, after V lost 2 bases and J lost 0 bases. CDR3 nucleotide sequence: TGTGCCAGCAGCCAATTAGCGGGGGGAGCCAAAAACATTCAGTACTTC. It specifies CASSQLAGGAKNIQYF.

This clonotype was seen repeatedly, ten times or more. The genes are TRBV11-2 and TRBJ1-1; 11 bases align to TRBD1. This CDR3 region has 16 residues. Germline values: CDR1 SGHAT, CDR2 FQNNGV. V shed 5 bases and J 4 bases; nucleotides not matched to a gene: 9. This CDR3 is CASSLGQGAYGTEAFF. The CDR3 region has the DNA TGTGCCAGCAGCCTCGGACAGGGGGCGTACGGCACTGAAGCTTTCTTT.

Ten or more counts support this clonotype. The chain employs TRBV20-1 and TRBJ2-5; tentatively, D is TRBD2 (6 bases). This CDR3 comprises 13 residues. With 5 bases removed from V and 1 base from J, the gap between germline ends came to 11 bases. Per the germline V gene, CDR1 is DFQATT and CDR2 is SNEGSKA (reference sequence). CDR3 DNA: TGCAGTGCTCTCTGGACTACCCAAGAGACCCAGTACTTC. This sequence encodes CSALWTTQETQYF.

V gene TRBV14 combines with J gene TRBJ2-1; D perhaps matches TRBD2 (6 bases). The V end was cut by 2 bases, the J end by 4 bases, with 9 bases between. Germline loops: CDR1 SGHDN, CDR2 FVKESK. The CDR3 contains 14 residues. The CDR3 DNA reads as TGTGCCAGCAGCCAATGGGCGGGGTACAATGAGCAGTTCTTC. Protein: CASSQWAGYNEQFF.

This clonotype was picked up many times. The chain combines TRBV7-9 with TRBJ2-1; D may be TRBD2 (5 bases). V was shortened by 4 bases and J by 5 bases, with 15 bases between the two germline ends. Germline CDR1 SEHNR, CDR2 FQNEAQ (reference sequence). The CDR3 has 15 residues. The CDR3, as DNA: TGTGCCAGCAGCTCGATCTCAACCGGGAACAATGAGCAGTTCTTC. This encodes CASSSISTGNNEQFF.

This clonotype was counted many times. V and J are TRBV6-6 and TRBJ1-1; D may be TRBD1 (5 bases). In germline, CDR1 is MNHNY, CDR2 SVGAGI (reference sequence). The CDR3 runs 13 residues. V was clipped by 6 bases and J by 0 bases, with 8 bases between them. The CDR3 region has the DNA TGTGCCAGCAGAAGGGACCTGAACACTGAAGCTTTCTTT. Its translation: CASRRDLNTEAFF.

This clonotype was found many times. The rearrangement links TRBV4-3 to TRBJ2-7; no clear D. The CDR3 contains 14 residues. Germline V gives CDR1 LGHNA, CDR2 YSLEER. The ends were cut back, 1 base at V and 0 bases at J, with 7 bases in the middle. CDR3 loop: CASSQGGSSYEQYF. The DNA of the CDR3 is TGCGCCAGCAGCCAAGGTGGTAGCTCCTACGAGCAGTACTTC.

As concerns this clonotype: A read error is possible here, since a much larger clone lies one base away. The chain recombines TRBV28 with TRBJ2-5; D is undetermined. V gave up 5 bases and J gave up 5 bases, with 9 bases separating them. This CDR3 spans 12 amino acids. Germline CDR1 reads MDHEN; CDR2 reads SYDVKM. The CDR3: CASSTVHETQYF. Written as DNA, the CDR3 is TGTGCCAGCAGTACGGTCCATGAGACCCAGTACTTC.

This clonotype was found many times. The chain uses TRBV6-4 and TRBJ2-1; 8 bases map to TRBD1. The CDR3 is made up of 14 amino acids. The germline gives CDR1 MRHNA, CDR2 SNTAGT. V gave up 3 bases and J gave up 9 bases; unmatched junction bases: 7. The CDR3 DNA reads TGTGCCAGCAGTGAGGACAGGGTAGGGACTGAGCAGTTCTTC. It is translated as CASSEDRVGTEQFF.

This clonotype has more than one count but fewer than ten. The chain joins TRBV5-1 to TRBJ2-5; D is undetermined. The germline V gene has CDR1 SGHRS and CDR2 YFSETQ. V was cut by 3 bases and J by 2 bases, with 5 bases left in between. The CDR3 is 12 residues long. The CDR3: CASSWGQETQYF. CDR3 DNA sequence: TGCGCCAGCAGCTGGGGACAAGAGACCCAGTACTTC.

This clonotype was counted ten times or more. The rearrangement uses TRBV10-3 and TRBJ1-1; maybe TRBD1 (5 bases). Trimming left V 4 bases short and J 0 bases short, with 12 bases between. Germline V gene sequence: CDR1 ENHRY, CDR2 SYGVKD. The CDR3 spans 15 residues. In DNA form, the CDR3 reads TGTGCCATCAGTGGCGGGGAGGGGATGAACACTGAAGCTTTCTTT. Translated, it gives CAISGGEGMNTEAFF.

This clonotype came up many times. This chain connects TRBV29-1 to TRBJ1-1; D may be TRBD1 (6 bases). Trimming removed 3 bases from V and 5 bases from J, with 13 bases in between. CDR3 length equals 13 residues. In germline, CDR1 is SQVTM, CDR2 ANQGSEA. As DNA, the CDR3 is TGCAGCGTTGAGGTCAGGGGTTGGACTGAAGCTTTCTTT. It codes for CSVEVRGWTEAFF.